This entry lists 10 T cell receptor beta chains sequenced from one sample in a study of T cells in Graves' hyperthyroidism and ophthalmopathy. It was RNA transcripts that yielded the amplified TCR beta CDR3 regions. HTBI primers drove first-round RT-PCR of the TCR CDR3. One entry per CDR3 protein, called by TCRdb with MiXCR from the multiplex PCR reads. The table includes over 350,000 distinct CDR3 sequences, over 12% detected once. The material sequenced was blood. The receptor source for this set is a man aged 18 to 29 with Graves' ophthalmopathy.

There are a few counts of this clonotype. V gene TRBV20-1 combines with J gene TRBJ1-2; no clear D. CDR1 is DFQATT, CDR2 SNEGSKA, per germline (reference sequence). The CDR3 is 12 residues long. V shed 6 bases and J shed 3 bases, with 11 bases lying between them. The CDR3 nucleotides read TGCAGTGCACCCGAATCTGACTATGGCTACACCTTC. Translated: CSAPESDYGYTF.

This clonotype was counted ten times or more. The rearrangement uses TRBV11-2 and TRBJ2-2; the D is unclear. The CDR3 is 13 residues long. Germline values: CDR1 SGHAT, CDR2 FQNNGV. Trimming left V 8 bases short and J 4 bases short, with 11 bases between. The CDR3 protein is CASRSSVTGELFF. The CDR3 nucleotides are TGTGCCAGCCGATCGTCAGTCACCGGGGAGCTGTTTTTT.

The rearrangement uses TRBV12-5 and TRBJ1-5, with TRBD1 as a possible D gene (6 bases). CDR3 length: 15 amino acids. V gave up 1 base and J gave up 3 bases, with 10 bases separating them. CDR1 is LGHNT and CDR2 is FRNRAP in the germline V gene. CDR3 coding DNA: TGTGCTAGTGGTTTGGGGGGACACCTCAATCAGCCCCAGCATTTT. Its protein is CASGLGGHLNQPQHF.

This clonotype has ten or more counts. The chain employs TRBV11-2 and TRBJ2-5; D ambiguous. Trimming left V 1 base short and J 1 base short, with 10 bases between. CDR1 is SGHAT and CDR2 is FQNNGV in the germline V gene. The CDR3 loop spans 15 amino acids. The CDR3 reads CASSLGASFQETQYF. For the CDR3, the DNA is TGTGCCAGCAGCTTAGGGGCCAGCTTCCAAGAGACCCAGTACTTC.

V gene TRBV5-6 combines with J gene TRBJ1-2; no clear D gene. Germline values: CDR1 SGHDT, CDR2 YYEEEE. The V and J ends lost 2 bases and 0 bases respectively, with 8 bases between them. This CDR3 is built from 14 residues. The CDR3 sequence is CASSFGDTNYGYTF. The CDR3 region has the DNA TGTGCCAGCAGCTTTGGGGATACTAACTATGGCTACACCTTC.

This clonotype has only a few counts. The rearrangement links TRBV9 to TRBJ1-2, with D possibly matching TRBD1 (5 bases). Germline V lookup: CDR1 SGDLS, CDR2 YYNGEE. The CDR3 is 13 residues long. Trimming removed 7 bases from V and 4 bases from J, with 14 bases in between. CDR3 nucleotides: TGTGCCAGCGGGACGGCCCCAGCCTATGGCTACACCTTC. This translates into CASGTAPAYGYTF.

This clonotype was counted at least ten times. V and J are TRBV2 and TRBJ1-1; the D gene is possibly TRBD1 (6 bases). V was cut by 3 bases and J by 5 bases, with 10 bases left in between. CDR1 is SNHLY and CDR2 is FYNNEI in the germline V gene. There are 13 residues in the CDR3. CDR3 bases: TGTGCCAGCAGTGAGGGGGGCTCGACTGAAGCTTTCTTT. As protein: CASSEGGSTEAFF.

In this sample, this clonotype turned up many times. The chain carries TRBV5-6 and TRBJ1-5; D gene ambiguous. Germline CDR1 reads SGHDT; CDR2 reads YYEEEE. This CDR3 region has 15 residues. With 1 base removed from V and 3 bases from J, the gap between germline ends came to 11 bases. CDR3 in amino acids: CASSLYSRLNQPQHF. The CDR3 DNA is TGTGCCAGCAGCTTGTACTCCAGACTCAATCAGCCCCAGCATTTT. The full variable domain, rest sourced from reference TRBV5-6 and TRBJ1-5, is DAGVTQSPTHLIKTRGQQVTLRCSPKSGHDTVSWYQQALGQGPQFIFQYYEEEERQRGNFPDRFSGHQFPNYSSELNVNALLLGDSALYLCASSLYSRLNQPQHFGDGTRLSIL.

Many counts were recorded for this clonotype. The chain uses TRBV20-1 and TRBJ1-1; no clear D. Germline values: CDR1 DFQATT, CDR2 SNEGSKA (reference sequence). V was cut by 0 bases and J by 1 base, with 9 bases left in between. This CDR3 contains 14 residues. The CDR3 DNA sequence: TGCAGTGCTAGAGATGTCGGGAGGAACACTGAAGCTTTCTTT. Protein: CSARDVGRNTEAFF.

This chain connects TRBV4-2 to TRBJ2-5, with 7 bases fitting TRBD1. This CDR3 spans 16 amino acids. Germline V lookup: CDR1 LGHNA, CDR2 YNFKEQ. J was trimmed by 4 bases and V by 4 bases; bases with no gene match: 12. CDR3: CASSPYPDRGLETQYF. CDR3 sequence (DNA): TGTGCCAGCAGCCCTTACCCGGATAGGGGGCTAGAGACCCAGTACTTC.